This TCR beta chain derives from a study of shared clonotypes between healthy human individuals. Germline V gives CDR1 MRHNA, CDR2 SNTAGT. Trimming took off 2 bases at V and 7 bases at J, with 13 bases between the two ends. CDR3 length equals 14 residues. With respect to this clone: Its cognate antigen is unknown.

The genomic DNA of each subset was split evenly across several immunoSEQ plates. Replicate sorted-subset PCRs were loaded with approximately 200 ng DNA, 31,000 or so T cell genomes. TCRdb's table, derived via immunoSEQ multiplex PCR, lists solely in-frame clones and lacks some. The data show approximately 88,000 clones, 60% to 70% seen once. Study results and limitations: Richness estimates generally favored naive over memory subsets. Since donors were few, the genetic and exposure-history diversity represented was limited.

This sequence was found in a man under 40 in good health. Sequencing was carried out using memory CD8+ T cells sorted from blood. Subset defined: CD45RO+ cells pooled with CCR7-negative TemRA cells. The chain uses TRBV6-4 and TRBJ2-3, with D possibly being TRBD1 or TRBD2 (5 bases each). CDR3 region: CASSDGDLINTQYF. CDR3 bases: TGTGCCAGCAGTGACGGGGACCTGATAAATACGCAGTATTTT.